These T cell receptor beta chains were read from a single sample in a study of control samples from healthy donors and cancer patients. Libraries were prepared by immunoSEQ multiplex PCR; TCRdb keeps only in-frame clonotypes and omits some of them. Of 140,000 or so clones in the sample, around 92% were seen once. Sequenced input: blood. The receptor set was obtained from a man in his thirties or forties in good health. The CDR3 runs from the conserved cysteine through the conserved F or W. D genes are given only for firm matches. Rows may omit the clone size; those that give it use once, few, many or a size class.

J | size | D | V | CDR3 | DNA
TRBJ2-3 | - | - | TRBV5-1 | CASYFEGTDTQYF | TGCGCCAGCTACTTCGAGGGCACAGATACGCAGTATTTT
TRBJ1-6 | - | TRBD1 | TRBV7-2 | CASSARQGAFNSPLHF | TGTGCCAGCAGCGCCCGACAGGGGGCCTTTAATTCACCCCTCCACTTT
TRBJ2-1 | - | TRBD2 | TRBV5-6 | CASSLPAGGEQFF | TGTGCCAGCAGCTTGCCGGCGGGGGGTGAGCAGTTCTTC
TRBJ1-3 | - | - | TRBV14 | CASSQVFGSSGNTIYF | TGTGCCAGCAGCCAAGTTTTTGGGAGCTCTGGAAACACCATATATTTT
TRBJ2-3 | - | - | TRBV4-1 | CASSQEPPGGTDTQYF | TGCGCCAGCAGCCAAGAACCTCCGGGGGGCACAGATACGCAGTATTTT
TRBJ1-5 | - | - | TRBV30 | CAWSPGHGNQPQHF | TGTGCCTGGAGTCCTGGACACGGCAATCAGCCCCAGCATTTT
TRBJ2-7 | - | - | TRBV6-5 | CASSRTGDYEQYF | TGTGCCAGCAGTCGGACGGGAGACTACGAGCAGTACTTC
TRBJ2-7 | once | TRBD1 | TRBV3-1/TRBV3-2 | CASSQVGGPSYEQYF | TGTGCCAGCAGCCAAGTAGGGGGCCCCTCCTACGAGCAGTACTTC
TRBJ1-2 | - | - | TRBV24-1 | CATSDMGGNYGYTF | TGTGCCACCAGTGATATGGGCGGTAACTATGGCTACACCTTC
TRBJ2-3 | - | - | TRBV5-1 | CASSSRQVQADTQYF | TGCGCCAGCAGCTCCCGACAGGTACAAGCAGATACGCAGTATTTT
TRBJ1-1 | - | - | TRBV5-1 | CASSFDKNTEAFF | TGCGCCAGCAGCTTCGACAAAAACACTGAAGCTTTCTTT
TRBJ1-1 | - | - | TRBV10-3 | CASHLEMNTEAFF | TGTGCCTCCCATCTGGAGATGAACACTGAAGCTTTCTTT
TRBJ2-3 | - | - | TRBV21-1 | CASSKSDRPDTQYF | TGTGCCAGCAGCAAATCGGACAGACCAGATACGCAGTATTTT
TRBJ1-1 | - | - | TRBV7-5 | CVRSLGPDKGGNTEAFF | TGTGTCAGAAGCTTAGGCCCGGACAAAGGGGGGAACACTGAAGCTTTCTTT
TRBJ2-1 | - | - | TRBV9 | CASSVVGGGRGYEQFF | TGTGCCAGCAGCGTTGTCGGCGGGGGCCGAGGGTATGAGCAGTTCTTC
TRBJ1-1 | - | - | TRBV28 | CASSVYSLTEAFF | TGTGCCAGCAGTGTTTACTCCTTGACTGAAGCTTTCTTT
TRBJ2-7 | - | - | TRBV6-1 | CASSEAIGEPYEQYF | TGTGCCAGCAGTGAAGCAATAGGAGAACCCTACGAGCAGTACTTC
TRBJ2-7 | few | - | TRBV25-1 | CATRDGPYEQYF | TGTGCCACGCGGGACGGACCCTACGAGCAGTACTTC
TRBJ2-1 | - | - | TRBV19 | CASSPRGAAQFF | TGTGCCAGTAGTCCACGGGGGGCCGCGCAGTTCTTC